This T cell receptor (beta chain) was captured by sequencing in a study of TIL therapy for anti-PD-1-resistant metastatic lung cancer. Looking at the study overall: Tumors had a median PD-L1 proportion score of 4.5% to 7%. Findings of the study overall: TIL cultures after expansion showed higher clonality and lower diversity than baseline tumor (median 6% vs 31%).

This was the immunoSEQ v3 assay. Sequencing depth was 2 million to 2.5 million read pairs for survey level, about 5-6.5 million for deep. The table came from immunoSEQ multiplex PCR; TCRdb's copy has only in-frame clones and leaves some out. The sample records over 20,000 clones, 55% to 80% being singletons. Per germline, CDR1 SGHNT and CDR2 YYREEE (reference sequence). CDR3 size: 12 residues. V lost 4 bases, J lost 7 bases, and 2 bases stayed unmatched. With regard to this clone: What it binds is unknown.

Noted time point: pre-treatment sample, taken before nivolumab and TIL therapy. Pleural nodules or supraclavicular lymph nodes made up most of the excised metastases sampled. This specimen was tumor tissue, taken at baseline. The chain combines TRBV5-4 with TRBJ2-1, with TRBD2 identical over 7 bases. The sequence was obtained from a person aged 25-85 years with non-small cell lung cancer. The CDR3 nucleotides read TGTGCCAGCAGCCCGGGGGGAAATGAGCAGTTCTTC. Encoded protein: CASSPGGNEQFF.